This record concerns one T cell receptor beta chain sequence. Individuals aged roughly 18 to 100 years were recruited from approximately 24 US areas. This specimen comes from a study of blood T cell repertoires in COVID-19. Sequencing used immunoSEQ multiplex PCR; TCRdb keeps in-frame clones, though not all of them. This table holds some 250,000 clones, roughly nine tenths found once. V was clipped by 5 bases and J by 7 bases; unmatched bases: 5. The germline CDR1 and CDR2 sequences are PRHDT and FYEKMQ (reference sequence). The length of the CDR3 is 13 residues. The TCR sequence derives from a human donor in a cohort exposed to, infected with or recovered from COVID-19 (not recorded which). The donor label of this sample is uncertain. The sequenced sample was PBMCs or T cells enriched from blood (not recorded which). The chain combines TRBV13 with TRBJ1-5, with 7 bases that match TRBD1. CDR3 sequence: CASSPDREQPQHF. The CDR3 DNA follows: TGTGCCAGCAGCCCTGACAGGGAACAGCCCCAGCATTTT.